Listed below are T cell receptor beta chains from one sample, sequenced in a study of cytomegalovirus exposure and HLA in healthy donors. Using immunoSEQ multiplex PCR, the repertoire was profiled, and TCRdb retains in-frame clones only, with some absent. The sample holds some 120,000 clones, around 70% seen once. Sequencing was carried out using PBMCs. The receptors come from a woman aged 40 to 50 in good health and CMV-seropositive. Each CDR3 is given with its conserved first and last residue.

j_call v_call cdr3_aa
TRBJ2-2 TRBV27 CASRRGLNTGELFF
TRBJ2-1 TRBV4-2 CASSQGQGSLGSPYYNEQFF
TRBJ1-1 TRBV11-2 CASSSRQALMNTEAFF
TRBJ2-1 TRBV28 CASSLSGRYALEQFF
TRBJ2-2 TRBV6-6 CASSPTGPNTGELFF
TRBJ2-1 TRBV21-1 CASSGTANYNEQFF
TRBJ1-2 TRBV2 CATRGPNPNYGYTF
TRBJ1-1 TRBV9 CASSAGGLEAFF
TRBJ2-3 TRBV6-4 CASSDGTVGTDTQYF
TRBJ1-1 TRBV7-9 CASGGGTENTEAFF
TRBJ2-2 TRBV7-7 CASSLGDLGGANTGELFF
TRBJ2-2 TRBV28 CASRDRGGPGAGELFF
TRBJ2-4 TRBV6-1 CASSGTSGGAGIQYF
TRBJ1-4 TRBV6-5 CASSYDGEWEKLFF
TRBJ1-3 TRBV9 CASSVLTESTIYF
TRBJ1-6 TRBV15 CATSNERGNSPLHF
TRBJ1-1 TRBV30 CAWRTTGYVTEAFF
TRBJ2-2 TRBV4-3 CASSQGIGELFF
TRBJ1-5 TRBV10-3 CAISEGQGNNQPQHF
TRBJ1-1 TRBV7-9 CASSSEQLTEAFF
TRBJ1-1 TRBV30 CAWSNGGGGTEAFF
TRBJ1-1 TRBV19 CASSIESGYAEAFF
TRBJ1-6 TRBV10-3 CAISESGDSPLHF
TRBJ2-6 TRBV5-5 CASSSTGNGANVLTF
TRBJ1-1 TRBV9 CASSDQGQGRAFF
TRBJ2-3 TRBV9 CASSISGGADTQYF
- TRBV28 CASSYSGTSGKYEQYF
TRBJ2-7 TRBV9 CASSAGQGSSYEQYF
TRBJ1-4 TRBV28 CASSRRTGRNEKLFF
TRBJ2-1 TRBV10-3 CAIKTGGNEQFF
TRBJ1-3 TRBV1 CTSSQYVSPRKSSGNTIYF
TRBJ2-1 TRBV18 CASSPPLGSGVNEQFF
TRBJ1-1 TRBV14 CASSQMGSGAEAFF
TRBJ2-7 TRBV5-6 CASSLGHFYEQYF
TRBJ1-4 TRBV6-1 CASSPYGEKLFF
TRBJ2-5 TRBV11-2 CASSPQFGTLPQETQYF
TRBJ2-2 TRBV6-5 CASTKRGTGELFF
TRBJ2-4 TRBV7-2 CASSSRVLNIQYF
TRBJ1-1 TRBV7-3 CASSFLSLGQPDSEAFF
TRBJ2-7 TRBV7-2 CASSDGGQGTYEQYF
TRBJ2-7 TRBV7-2 CASSQTSGVYEQYF
TRBJ2-1 TRBV9 CASSVTAGGANEQFF
TRBJ2-4 TRBV29-1 CSVVASLAKNIQYF
TRBJ2-3 TRBV5-4 CASSFPGTSGSTDTQYF
TRBJ1-1 TRBV25-1 CASSLDRGAEAFF
TRBJ1-4 TRBV30 CACLPDRGPGGTNEKLFF
TRBJ2-1 TRBV2 CASAGQGFNEQFF
TRBJ2-5 TRBV7-6 CASSLTDQETQYF